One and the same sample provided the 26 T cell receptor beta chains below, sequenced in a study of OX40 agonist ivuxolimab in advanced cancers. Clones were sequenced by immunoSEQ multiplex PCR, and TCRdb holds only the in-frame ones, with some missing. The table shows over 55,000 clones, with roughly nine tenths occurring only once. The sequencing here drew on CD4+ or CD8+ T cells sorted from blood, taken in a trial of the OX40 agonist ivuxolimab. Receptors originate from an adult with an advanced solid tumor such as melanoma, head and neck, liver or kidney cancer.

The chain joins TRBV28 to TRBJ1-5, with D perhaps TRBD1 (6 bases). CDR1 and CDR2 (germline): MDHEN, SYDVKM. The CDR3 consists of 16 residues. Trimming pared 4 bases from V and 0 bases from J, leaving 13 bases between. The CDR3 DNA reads TGTGCCAGCAGTTCAGGGGCCTCCTATAGCAATCAGCCCCAGCATTTT. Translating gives CASSSGASYSNQPQHF. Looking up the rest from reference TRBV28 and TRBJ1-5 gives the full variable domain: DVKVTQSSRYLVKRTGEKVFLECVQDMDHENMFWYRQDPGLGLRLIYFSYDVKMKEKGDIPEGYSVSREKKERFSLILESASTNQTSMYLCASSSGASYSNQPQHFGDGTRLSIL.

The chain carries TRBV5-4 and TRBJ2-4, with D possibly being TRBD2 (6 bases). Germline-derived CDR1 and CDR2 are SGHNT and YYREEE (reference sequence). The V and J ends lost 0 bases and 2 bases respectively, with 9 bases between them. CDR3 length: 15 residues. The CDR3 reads CASSLVGGSKNIQYF. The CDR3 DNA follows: TGTGCCAGCAGCTTGGTCGGGGGATCCAAAAACATTCAGTACTTC.

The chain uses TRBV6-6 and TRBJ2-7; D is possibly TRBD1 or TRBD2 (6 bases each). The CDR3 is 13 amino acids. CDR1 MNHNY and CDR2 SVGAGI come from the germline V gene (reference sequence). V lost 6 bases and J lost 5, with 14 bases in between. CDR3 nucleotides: TGTGCCAGCAGCCACCTAGGGGGGAACGAGCAGTACTTC. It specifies CASSHLGGNEQYF.

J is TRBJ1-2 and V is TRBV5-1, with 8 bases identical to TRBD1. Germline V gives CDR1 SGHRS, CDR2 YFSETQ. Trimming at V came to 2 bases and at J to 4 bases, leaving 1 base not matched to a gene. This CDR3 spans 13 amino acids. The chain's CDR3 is CASSLQGGYGYTF. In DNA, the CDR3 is TGCGCCAGCAGCTTACAGGGGGGCTATGGCTACACCTTC.

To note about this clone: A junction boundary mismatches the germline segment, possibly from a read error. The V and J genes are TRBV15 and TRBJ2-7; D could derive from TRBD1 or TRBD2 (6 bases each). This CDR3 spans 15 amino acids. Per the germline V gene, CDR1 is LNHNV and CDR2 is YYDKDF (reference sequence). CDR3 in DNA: TGTGCCACCAGAAGAGGGTCGGGGGCTTCCTACGAGCAGTACTTC. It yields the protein CATRRGSGASYEQYF.

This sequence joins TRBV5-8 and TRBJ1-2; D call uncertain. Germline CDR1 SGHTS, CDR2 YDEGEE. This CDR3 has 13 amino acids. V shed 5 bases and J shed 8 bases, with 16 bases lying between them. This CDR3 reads CASRRRGEEGYTF. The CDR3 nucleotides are TGTGCCAGCAGACGCCGCGGTGAGGAAGGCTACACCTTC. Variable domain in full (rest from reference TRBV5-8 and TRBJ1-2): EAGVTQSPTHLIKTRGQQATLRCSPISGHTSVYWYQQALGLGLQFLLWYDEGEERNRGNFPPRFSGRQFPNYSSELNVNALELEDSALYLCASRRRGEEGYTFGSGTRLTVV.

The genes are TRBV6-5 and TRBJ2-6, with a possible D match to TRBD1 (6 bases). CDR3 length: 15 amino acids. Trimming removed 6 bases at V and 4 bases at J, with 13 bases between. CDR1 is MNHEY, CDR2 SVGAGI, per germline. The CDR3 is CASRPTGTGANVLTF. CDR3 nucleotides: TGTGCCAGCAGACCAACAGGGACGGGGGCCAACGTCCTGACTTTC.

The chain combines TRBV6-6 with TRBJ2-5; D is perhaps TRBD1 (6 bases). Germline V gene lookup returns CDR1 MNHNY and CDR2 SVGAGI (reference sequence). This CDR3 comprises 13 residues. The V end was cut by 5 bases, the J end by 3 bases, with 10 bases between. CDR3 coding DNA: TGTGCCAGCAGTCTTTACAGGGAAGAGACCCAGTACTTC. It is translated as CASSLYREETQYF.

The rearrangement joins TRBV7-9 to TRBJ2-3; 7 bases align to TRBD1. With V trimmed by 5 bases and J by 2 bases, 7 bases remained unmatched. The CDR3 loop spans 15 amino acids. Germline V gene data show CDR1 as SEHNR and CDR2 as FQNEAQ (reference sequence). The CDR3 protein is CASSRTTGNTDTQYF. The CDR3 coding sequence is TGTGCCAGCAGCAGAACGACAGGGAACACAGATACGCAGTATTTT.

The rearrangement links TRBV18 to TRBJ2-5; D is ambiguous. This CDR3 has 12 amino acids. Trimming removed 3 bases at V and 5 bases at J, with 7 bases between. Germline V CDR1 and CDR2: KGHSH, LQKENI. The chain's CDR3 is CASSPSVETQYF. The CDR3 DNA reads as TGTGCCAGCTCACCTAGTGTTGAGACCCAGTACTTC.

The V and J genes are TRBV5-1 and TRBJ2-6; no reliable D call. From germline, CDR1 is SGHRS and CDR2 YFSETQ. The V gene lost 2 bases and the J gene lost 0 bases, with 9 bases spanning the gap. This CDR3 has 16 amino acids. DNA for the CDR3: TGCGCCAGCAGCTTCGGACGCGTCTCTGGGGCCAACGTCCTGACTTTC. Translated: CASSFGRVSGANVLTF.

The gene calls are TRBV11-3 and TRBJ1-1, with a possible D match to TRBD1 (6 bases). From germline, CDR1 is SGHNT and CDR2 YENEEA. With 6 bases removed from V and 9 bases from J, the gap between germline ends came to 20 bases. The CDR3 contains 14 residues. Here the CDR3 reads CASSTAARGGKAFF. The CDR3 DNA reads TGTGCCAGCAGTACAGCGGCACGGGGGGGCAAAGCTTTCTTT.

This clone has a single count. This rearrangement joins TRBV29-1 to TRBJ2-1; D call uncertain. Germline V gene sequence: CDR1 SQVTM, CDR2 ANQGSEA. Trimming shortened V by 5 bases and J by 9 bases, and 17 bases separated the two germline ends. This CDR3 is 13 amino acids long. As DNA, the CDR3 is TGCAGCGTTCCGGACGTTCCCCCACCTGAGCAGTTCTTC. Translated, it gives CSVPDVPPPEQFF.

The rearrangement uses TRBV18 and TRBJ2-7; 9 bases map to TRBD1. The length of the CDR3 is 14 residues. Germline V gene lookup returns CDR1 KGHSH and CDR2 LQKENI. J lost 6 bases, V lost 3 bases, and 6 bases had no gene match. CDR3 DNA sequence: TGTGCCAGCTCACCCGGGACAGGGAAAGGCGAGCAGTACTTC. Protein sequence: CASSPGTGKGEQYF.

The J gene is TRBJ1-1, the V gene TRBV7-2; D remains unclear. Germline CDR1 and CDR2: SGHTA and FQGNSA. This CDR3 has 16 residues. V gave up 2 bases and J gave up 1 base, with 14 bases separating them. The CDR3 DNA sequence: TGTGCCAGCAGCTTATCTAGGTGGGCAGGGAACACTGAAGCTTTCTTT. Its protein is CASSLSRWAGNTEAFF.

The CDR3 region has the DNA TGTGCCAGTAGGGGACTAGCGGGGGGCACCGGGGAGCTGTTTTTT. Encoded protein: CASRGLAGGTGELFF. The chain couples TRBV19 to TRBJ2-2; 15 bases fit TRBD2. The CDR3 consists of 15 residues. CDR1 LNHDA and CDR2 SQIVND come from the germline V gene (reference sequence). The V and J ends lost 6 bases and 4 bases, in that order; junction bases with no gene match: 0.

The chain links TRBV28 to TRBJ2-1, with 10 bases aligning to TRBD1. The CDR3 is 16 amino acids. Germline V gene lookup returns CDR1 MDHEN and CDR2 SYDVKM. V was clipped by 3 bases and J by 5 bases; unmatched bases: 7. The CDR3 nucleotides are TGTGCCAGCAGTTTGGGGGGACAGGGGCGAAACAATGAGCAGTTCTTC. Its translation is CASSLGGQGRNNEQFF.

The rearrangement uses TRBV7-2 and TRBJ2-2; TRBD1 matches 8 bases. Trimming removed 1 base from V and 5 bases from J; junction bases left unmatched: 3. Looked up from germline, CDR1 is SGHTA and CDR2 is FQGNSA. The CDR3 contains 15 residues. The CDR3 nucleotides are TGTGCCAGCAGCTTAGGACAGGGGACAACCGGGGAGCTGTTTTTT. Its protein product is CASSLGQGTTGELFF.

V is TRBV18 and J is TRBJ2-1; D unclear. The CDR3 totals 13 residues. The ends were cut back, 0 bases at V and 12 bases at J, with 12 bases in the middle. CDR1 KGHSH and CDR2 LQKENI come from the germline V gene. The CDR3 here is CASSPPVGPGQFF. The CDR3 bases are TGTGCCAGCTCACCACCGGTCGGGCCCGGGCAGTTCTTC. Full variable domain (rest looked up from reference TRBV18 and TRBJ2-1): NAGVMQNPRHLVRRRGQEARLRCSPMKGHSHVYWYRQLPEEGLKFMVYLQKENIIDESGMPKERFSAEFPKEGPSILRIQQVVRGDSAAYFCASSPPVGPGQFFGPGTRLTVL.

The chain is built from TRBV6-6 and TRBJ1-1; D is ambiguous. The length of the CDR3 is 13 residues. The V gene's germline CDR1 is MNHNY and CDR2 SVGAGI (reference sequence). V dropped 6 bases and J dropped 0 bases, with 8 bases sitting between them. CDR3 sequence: CASSLQMNTEAFF. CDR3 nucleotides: TGTGCCAGCAGCCTACAGATGAACACTGAAGCTTTCTTT.

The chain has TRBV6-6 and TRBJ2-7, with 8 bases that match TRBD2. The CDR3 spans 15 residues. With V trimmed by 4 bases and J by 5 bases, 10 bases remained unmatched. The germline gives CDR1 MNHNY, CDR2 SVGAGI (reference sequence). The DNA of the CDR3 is TGTGCCAGCAGTTCTCCCGGGAGGGTTTCCGACGAGCAGTACTTC. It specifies CASSSPGRVSDEQYF.

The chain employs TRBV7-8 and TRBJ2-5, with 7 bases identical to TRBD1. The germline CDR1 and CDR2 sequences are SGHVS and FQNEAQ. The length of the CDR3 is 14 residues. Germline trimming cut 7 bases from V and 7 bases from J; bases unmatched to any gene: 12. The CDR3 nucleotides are TGTGCCAGCATCTCGTATGGGACAGAAGGGACCCAGTACTTC. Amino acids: CASISYGTEGTQYF.

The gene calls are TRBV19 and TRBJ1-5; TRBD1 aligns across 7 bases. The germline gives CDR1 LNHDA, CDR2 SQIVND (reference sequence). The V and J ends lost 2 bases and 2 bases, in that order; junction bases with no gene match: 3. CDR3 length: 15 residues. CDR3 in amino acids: CASSIKGAGNQPQHF. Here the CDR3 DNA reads TGTGCCAGTAGTATAAAGGGGGCCGGCAATCAGCCCCAGCATTTT.

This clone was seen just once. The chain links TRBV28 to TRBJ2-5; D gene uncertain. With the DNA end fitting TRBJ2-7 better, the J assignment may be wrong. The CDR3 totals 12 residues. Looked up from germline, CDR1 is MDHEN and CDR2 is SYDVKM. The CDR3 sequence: CASSPVGYEQYF. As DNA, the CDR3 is TGTGCCAGCAGTCCGGTGGGCTACGAGCAGTACTTC.

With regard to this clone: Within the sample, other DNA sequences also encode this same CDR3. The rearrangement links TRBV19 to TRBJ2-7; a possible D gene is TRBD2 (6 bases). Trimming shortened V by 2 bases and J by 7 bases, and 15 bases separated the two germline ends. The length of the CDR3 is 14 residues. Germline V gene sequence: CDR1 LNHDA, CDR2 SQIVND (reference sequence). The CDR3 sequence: CASSIRRGTDEQYF. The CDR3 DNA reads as TGTGCCAGTAGTATAAGACGGGGGACGGATGAGCAGTACTTC. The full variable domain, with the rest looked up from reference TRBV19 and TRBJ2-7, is DGGITQSPKYLFRKEGQNVTLSCEQNLNHDAMYWYRQDPGQGLRLIYYSQIVNDFQKGDIAEGYSVSREKKESFPLTVTSAQKNPTAFYLCASSIRRGTDEQYFGPGTRLTVT.

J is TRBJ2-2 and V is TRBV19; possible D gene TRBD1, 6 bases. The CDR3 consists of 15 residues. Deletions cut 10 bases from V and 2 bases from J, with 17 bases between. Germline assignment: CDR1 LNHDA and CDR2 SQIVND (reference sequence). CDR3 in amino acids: CATWPGQENTGELFF. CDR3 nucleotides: TGTGCCACCTGGCCGGGACAAGAAAACACCGGGGAGCTGTTTTTT.